This is a list of T cell receptor beta chains from one sample in a study of PD-1 blockade in classical Hodgkin lymphoma. Here immunoSEQ multiplex PCR was the method, and the copy in TCRdb shows in-frame clones only, minus some. The table has about 18,000 clones, approximately 79% seen once. This material consisted of peripheral blood mononuclear cells (PBMCs), taken at baseline. These receptors were collected from a human donor with classical Hodgkin lymphoma. Each CDR3 is given with its conserved first and last residue. Fields, in order: CDR3 protein, CDR3 DNA, D gene, V gene, clone size, J gene. D genes are given only for firm matches. Clone size is not always given. Where it is, it says once, few, many or a class for expanded clones.

cdr3_aa: CASSPALAKNIQYF
cdr3_nt: TGCGCCAGCAGCCCCGCGCTAGCCAAAAACATTCAGTACTTC
d_call: -
v_call: TRBV5-1
clone_size: -
j_call: TRBJ2-4

cdr3_aa: CASSPGQVLNIQYF
cdr3_nt: TGTGCCAGCAGCCCCGGACAGGTTTTAAACATTCAGTACTTC
d_call: TRBD1
v_call: TRBV11-3
clone_size: -
j_call: TRBJ2-4

cdr3_aa: CSVVHSTNTEAFF
cdr3_nt: TGCAGCGTTGTCCACAGTACGAACACTGAAGCTTTCTTT
d_call: -
v_call: TRBV29-1
clone_size: large
j_call: TRBJ1-1

cdr3_aa: CASSYSARIEAFF
cdr3_nt: TGTGCCAGCAGTTACTCGGCCAGGATTGAAGCTTTCTTT
d_call: -
v_call: TRBV6-5
clone_size: -
j_call: TRBJ1-1

cdr3_aa: CASSIGVSSGNTIYF
cdr3_nt: TGTGCCAGTAGTATCGGGGTGAGCTCTGGAAACACCATATATTTT
d_call: -
v_call: TRBV19
clone_size: -
j_call: TRBJ1-3

cdr3_aa: CASTAAVWTEAFF
cdr3_nt: TGTGCCAGCACCGCCGCGGTGTGGACTGAAGCTTTCTTT
d_call: -
v_call: TRBV6-6
clone_size: -
j_call: TRBJ1-1

cdr3_aa: CASSSTGGDQPQHF
cdr3_nt: TGTGCCAGTAGCTCGACAGGGGGCGATCAGCCCCAGCATTTT
d_call: TRBD1
v_call: TRBV19
clone_size: -
j_call: TRBJ1-5

cdr3_aa: CASSPREQVNEKLFF
cdr3_nt: TGTGCCAGCTCACCACGTGAGCAGGTGAATGAAAAACTGTTTTTT
d_call: -
v_call: TRBV18
clone_size: -
j_call: TRBJ1-4

cdr3_aa: CSVEDPDRTTYNEQFF
cdr3_nt: TGCAGCGTTGAAGATCCGGACAGGACGACCTACAATGAGCAGTTCTTC
d_call: TRBD1
v_call: TRBV29-1
clone_size: -
j_call: TRBJ2-1

cdr3_aa: CASRGNEQETQYF
cdr3_nt: TGTGCCAGCAGGGGGAACGAACAAGAGACCCAGTACTTC
d_call: -
v_call: TRBV2
clone_size: few
j_call: TRBJ2-5

cdr3_aa: CASSRDSTDTQYF
cdr3_nt: TGTGCCAGCAGCCGGGACAGCACAGATACGCAGTATTTT
d_call: -
v_call: TRBV13
clone_size: -
j_call: TRBJ2-3

cdr3_aa: CASSDGFTYEQYF
cdr3_nt: TGTGCCAGCAGTGATGGGTTCACCTACGAGCAGTACTTC
d_call: -
v_call: TRBV2
clone_size: -
j_call: TRBJ2-7

cdr3_aa: CASNKRGGDTQYF
cdr3_nt: TGCGCCAGCAATAAGCGGGGGGGAGATACGCAGTATTTT
d_call: TRBD2
v_call: TRBV5-1
clone_size: -
j_call: TRBJ2-3

cdr3_aa: CAWSVLAGVGEQYF
cdr3_nt: TGTGCCTGGAGTGTACTAGCGGGAGTGGGCGAGCAGTACTTC
d_call: TRBD2
v_call: TRBV30
clone_size: -
j_call: TRBJ2-7

cdr3_aa: CASNRHYYEQYF
cdr3_nt: TGTGCCAGTAATAGACATTACTACGAGCAGTACTTC
d_call: -
v_call: TRBV28
clone_size: -
j_call: TRBJ2-7

cdr3_aa: CASSLGGGNQPQHF
cdr3_nt: TGCGCCAGCAGCTTGGGAGGGGGCAATCAGCCCCAGCATTTT
d_call: -
v_call: TRBV5-1
clone_size: -
j_call: TRBJ1-5

cdr3_aa: CASSVEEWTGELFF
cdr3_nt: TGTGCCAGCAGCGTAGAGGAGTGGACCGGGGAGCTGTTTTTT
d_call: -
v_call: TRBV9
clone_size: -
j_call: TRBJ2-2

cdr3_aa: CASSYRTGREMAYTF
cdr3_nt: TGTGCCAGCAGCTACCGGACAGGGAGGGAGATGGCCTACACCTTC
d_call: TRBD1
v_call: TRBV7-9
clone_size: once
j_call: TRBJ1-2

cdr3_aa: CASSDLTGGTTDTQYF
cdr3_nt: TGTGCCAGCAGTGATTTGACCGGGGGGACCACAGATACGCAGTATTTT
d_call: TRBD2
v_call: TRBV6-1
clone_size: -
j_call: TRBJ2-3

cdr3_aa: CASSLGQQNNEQFF
cdr3_nt: TGTGCCAGCAGCTTAGGACAACAGAACAATGAGCAGTTCTTC
d_call: -
v_call: TRBV7-8
clone_size: -
j_call: TRBJ2-1

cdr3_aa: CASSGTSGITDTQYF
cdr3_nt: TGTGCCAGCAGCGGGACTAGCGGGATCACAGATACGCAGTATTTT
d_call: TRBD2
v_call: TRBV11-3
clone_size: -
j_call: TRBJ2-3

cdr3_aa: CASSLKVGLTGYGYTF
cdr3_nt: TGTGCCAGCAGTTTGAAGGTGGGGCTCACTGGCTATGGCTACACCTTC
d_call: -
v_call: TRBV6-5
clone_size: -
j_call: TRBJ1-2

cdr3_aa: CATNGGPPYGYTF
cdr3_nt: TGTGCCACCAATGGAGGACCCCCCTATGGCTACACCTTC
d_call: -
v_call: TRBV19
clone_size: -
j_call: TRBJ1-2

cdr3_aa: CASRARMGDIQYF
cdr3_nt: TGTGCCAGCAGGGCTCGGATGGGGGACATTCAGTACTTC
d_call: -
v_call: TRBV14
clone_size: -
j_call: TRBJ2-4

cdr3_aa: CATRGAFF
cdr3_nt: TGTGCCACACGGGGTGCTTTCTTT
d_call: -
v_call: TRBV2
clone_size: few
j_call: TRBJ1-1

cdr3_aa: CASSGGRAPGFDEQYF
cdr3_nt: TGTGCCAGCAGCGGGGGACGGGCCCCAGGTTTCGACGAGCAGTACTTC
d_call: -
v_call: TRBV9
clone_size: -
j_call: TRBJ2-7

cdr3_aa: CASSLGPVANYGYTF
cdr3_nt: TGCGCCAGCAGCTTGGGGCCAGTAGCTAACTATGGCTACACCTTC
d_call: -
v_call: TRBV5-1
clone_size: -
j_call: TRBJ1-2

cdr3_aa: CASSPKDGEQFF
cdr3_nt: TGTGCCAGCTCCCCCAAGGATGGTGAGCAGTTCTTC
d_call: -
v_call: TRBV18
clone_size: -
j_call: TRBJ2-1

cdr3_aa: CASRTSGGADNEQFF
cdr3_nt: TGTGCCAGCAGGACTAGCGGGGGGGCCGATAATGAGCAGTTCTTC
d_call: TRBD2
v_call: TRBV6-1
clone_size: -
j_call: TRBJ2-1

cdr3_aa: CASSYGGDNGYTF
cdr3_nt: TGTGCCAGCAGTTACGGGGGGGACAATGGCTACACCTTC
d_call: -
v_call: TRBV6-5
clone_size: few
j_call: TRBJ1-2

cdr3_aa: CASSQVNREQTQYF
cdr3_nt: TGTGCCAGCAGCCAAGTAAATAGGGAGCAGACGCAGTATTTT
d_call: -
v_call: TRBV14
clone_size: -
j_call: TRBJ2-3

cdr3_aa: CASRRDSSYEQYF
cdr3_nt: TGTGCCAGCAGACGGGACAGCTCCTACGAGCAGTACTTC
d_call: TRBD1
v_call: TRBV11-3
clone_size: -
j_call: TRBJ2-7

cdr3_aa: CASSSTSGSSYNEQFF
cdr3_nt: TGTGCCAGCAGTTCCACTAGCGGGAGTTCCTACAATGAGCAGTTCTTC
d_call: TRBD2
v_call: TRBV6-6
clone_size: -
j_call: TRBJ2-1

cdr3_aa: CASSQEGGGRSYEQYF
cdr3_nt: TGTGCCAGCAGCCAAGAGGGTGGGGGCCGCTCCTACGAGCAGTACTTC
d_call: -
v_call: TRBV4-2
clone_size: -
j_call: TRBJ2-7

cdr3_aa: CASSVGFIAYNEQFF
cdr3_nt: TGTGCCAGCAGCGTAGGGTTTATAGCCTACAATGAGCAGTTCTTC
d_call: -
v_call: TRBV9
clone_size: -
j_call: TRBJ2-1

cdr3_aa: CASSFLQDNEQFF
cdr3_nt: TGTGCCAGCAGTTTTCTTCAAGACAATGAGCAGTTCTTC
d_call: -
v_call: TRBV27
clone_size: -
j_call: TRBJ2-1

cdr3_aa: CASSPQGLAGTDTQYF
cdr3_nt: TGTGCCAGCAGCCCACAGGGACTAGCGGGGACAGATACGCAGTATTTT
d_call: TRBD2
v_call: TRBV2
clone_size: -
j_call: TRBJ2-3

cdr3_aa: CASSPVKGVYEQYF
cdr3_nt: TGTGCCAGCAGCCCTGTAAAGGGAGTCTACGAGCAGTACTTC
d_call: -
v_call: TRBV11-2
clone_size: -
j_call: TRBJ2-7

cdr3_aa: CASSPELGGAYEQFF
cdr3_nt: TGTGCCAGCAGTCCCGAACTCGGGGGGGCCTATGAGCAGTTCTTC
d_call: TRBD2
v_call: TRBV14
clone_size: -
j_call: TRBJ2-1

cdr3_aa: CSVELRGFTGELFF
cdr3_nt: TGCAGCGTCGAACTTCGTGGGTTTACCGGGGAGCTGTTTTTT
d_call: -
v_call: TRBV29-1
clone_size: -
j_call: TRBJ2-2

cdr3_aa: CASSVGAGRNTEAFF
cdr3_nt: TGTGCCAGCAGCGTAGGGGCAGGGCGGAACACTGAAGCTTTCTTT
d_call: -
v_call: TRBV9
clone_size: -
j_call: TRBJ1-1

cdr3_aa: CASSSSRTGGDEQYF
cdr3_nt: TGTGCCAGCAGCTCCTCAAGGACAGGGGGAGACGAGCAGTACTTC
d_call: TRBD1
v_call: TRBV7-9
clone_size: -
j_call: TRBJ2-7

cdr3_aa: CASSRYLGRWFF
cdr3_nt: TGTGCCAGTAGTCGCTATTTGGGAAGGTGGTTTTTT
d_call: -
v_call: TRBV19
clone_size: -
j_call: TRBJ1-4

cdr3_aa: CASSLFQGLTTGANVLTF
cdr3_nt: TGCGCCAGCAGCTTGTTCCAGGGCCTTACGACTGGGGCCAACGTCCTGACTTTC
d_call: -
v_call: TRBV5-1
clone_size: -
j_call: TRBJ2-6

cdr3_aa: CASSTQGGENIQYF
cdr3_nt: TGCGCCAGCAGCACACAGGGAGGGGAAAACATTCAGTACTTC
d_call: -
v_call: TRBV5-1
clone_size: once
j_call: TRBJ2-4

cdr3_aa: CASSLAMGQQETQYF
cdr3_nt: TGCGCCAGCAGCTTGGCCATGGGACAGCAAGAGACCCAGTACTTC
d_call: TRBD1
v_call: TRBV5-1
clone_size: -
j_call: TRBJ2-5

cdr3_aa: CASSRGQGSTEAFF
cdr3_nt: TGCGCCAGCAGCCGAGGACAGGGGAGCACTGAAGCTTTCTTT
d_call: TRBD1
v_call: TRBV5-1
clone_size: -
j_call: TRBJ1-1

cdr3_aa: CASSIDRDQPQHF
cdr3_nt: TGTGCCAGTAGTATAGACCGGGATCAGCCCCAGCATTTT
d_call: -
v_call: TRBV19
clone_size: -
j_call: TRBJ1-5

cdr3_aa: CAWSGSTSGGDNEQFF
cdr3_nt: TGTGCCTGGAGTGGTTCAACTAGCGGGGGGGATAATGAGCAGTTCTTC
d_call: TRBD2
v_call: TRBV30
clone_size: -
j_call: TRBJ2-1

cdr3_aa: CASSQDGGSGNEQYF
cdr3_nt: TGTGCCAGCAGCCAAGATGGCGGGAGTGGGAACGAGCAGTACTTC
d_call: TRBD2
v_call: TRBV4-2
clone_size: -
j_call: TRBJ2-7